Listed below are T cell receptor beta chains from one sample, sequenced in a study of blood T cell repertoires in COVID-19. TCRdb's copy holds only in-frame clones and misses some; the assay was immunoSEQ multiplex PCR. Altogether tens of thousands of clones are present, about 70% being singletons, with the ten largest covering over 6.5%. The sample was peripheral blood. All receptors come from a man aged 50 or older with COVID-19, enrolled during active disease. CDR3s include the opening cysteine and the closing phenylalanine or tryptophan. The D gene is left open where the match is weak. Size is omitted from some rows. Given values are once, few, many or a class for expanded clones.

D gene	V gene	clone size	J gene	CDR3 protein	CDR3 DNA
-	TRBV2	-	TRBJ1-2	CASSSRTGNYGYTF	TGTGCCAGCAGTTCTCGAACAGGGAACTATGGCTACACCTTC
TRBD1	TRBV5-1	-	TRBJ1-1	CASSLQQGTEAFF	TGCGCCAGCAGCTTACAACAGGGGACTGAAGCTTTCTTT
-	TRBV7-6	-	TRBJ1-1	CASSLDQGANTEAFF	TGTGCCAGCAGCTTAGATCAGGGTGCGAACACTGAAGCTTTCTTT
TRBD1	TRBV6-2/TRBV6-3	-	TRBJ2-5	CASSWDSRGETQYF	TGTGCCAGCAGCTGGGACAGTCGGGGAGAGACCCAGTACTTC
TRBD2	TRBV6-2/TRBV6-3	-	TRBJ2-5	CASSYSSSGRVQGQETQYF	TGTGCCAGCAGTTACTCGAGCAGCGGGAGAGTGCAGGGCCAAGAGACCCAGTACTTC
-	TRBV20-1	few	TRBJ1-6	CSAASAGKLHF	TGCAGTGCCGCCTCGGCGGGGAAACTCCACTTT
TRBD1	TRBV5-1	-	TRBJ1-1	CASSPGQGAIMNTEAFF	TGCGCCAGCAGCCCGGGACAGGGGGCCATCATGAACACTGAAGCTTTCTTT
-	TRBV6-5	-	TRBJ1-2	CASSFRDWRGYTF	TGTGCCAGCAGTTTCCGGGACTGGCGGGGCTACACCTTC
TRBD1	TRBV6-5	once	TRBJ2-7	CASSWTGGMYEQYF	TGTGCCAGCAGTTGGACAGGTGGCATGTACGAGCAGTACTTC
TRBD1	TRBV5-1	-	TRBJ2-7	CASSDDRGLGEQYF	TGCGCCAGCAGCGACGACAGGGGTTTGGGGGAGCAGTACTTC
-	TRBV29-1	-	TRBJ2-7	CSVALTTYEQYF	TGCAGCGTTGCACTTACGACCTACGAGCAGTACTTC
-	TRBV18	-	TRBJ1-1	CASSLTVVMNTEAFF	TGTGCCAGCTCACTGACTGTAGTAATGAACACTGAAGCTTTCTTT
-	TRBV5-6	-	TRBJ1-5	CASSSTPNQPQHF	TGTGCCAGCAGCTCTACCCCCAATCAGCCCCAGCATTTT
-	TRBV12-5	once	TRBJ1-1	CASGLGQDTEAFF	TGTGCTAGTGGTTTGGGACAGGACACTGAAGCTTTCTTT
-	TRBV5-6	few	TRBJ1-5	CASSLQSGATQPQHF	TGTGCCAGCAGCTTGCAGTCAGGGGCGACCCAGCCCCAGCATTTT
-	TRBV2	-	TRBJ1-5	CASSDLDSGDQPQHF	TGTGCCAGCAGTGACTTGGACAGCGGGGATCAGCCCCAGCATTTT
-	TRBV6-1	-	TRBJ1-2	CASSEREGYNYGYTF	TGTGCCAGCAGTGAAAGGGAGGGTTATAACTATGGCTACACCTTC
TRBD2	TRBV6-2/TRBV6-3	once	TRBJ2-3	CASSWDPAGGWADTQYF	TGTGCCAGCAGTTGGGACCCAGCGGGAGGGTGGGCAGATACGCAGTATTTT
-	TRBV5-1	-	TRBJ2-3	CASSRDRHPSTDTQYF	TGCGCCAGCAGCAGAGATCGCCACCCTAGCACAGATACGCAGTATTTT
TRBD1	TRBV7-8	-	TRBJ1-2	CASSLESGTGGGYTF	TGTGCCAGCAGCTTAGAGTCCGGGACAGGGGGTGGCTACACCTTC